Sequencing of this TCR beta chain was carried out in a study of T cells after yellow fever vaccination. 5'RACE template switching added a universal primer site and UMIs to TCR cDNA. MiXCR was run by TCRdb on the 5' RACE reads, yielding one entry per CDR3 protein. This table has about 310,000 distinct CDR3 sequences, about 3.5% appearing once. This clonotype was counted between two and nine times. With V trimmed by 4 bases and J by 5 bases, 10 bases remained unmatched. CDR3 length: 15 residues. The source was PBMCs, collected on the day of the yellow fever booster vaccination. The V gene is TRBV12-3 or TRBV12-4, the J gene TRBJ2-7; 8 bases match TRBD2. The source is a man younger than 35 who received the YFV17D yellow fever vaccine. The CDR3 DNA sequence: TGTGCCAGCAGTTCTGGACTAGCTCGGCTCGACGAGCAGTACTTC. It translates to CASSSGLARLDEQYF.